This T cell receptor (beta chain) derives from a study of shared clonotypes between healthy human individuals. Background on the study: CD4 naive cells filled three plates per donor, CD4 memory three, CD8 naive two and CD8 memory one.

The germline V gene has CDR1 SGHDN and CDR2 FVKESK. V was pared by 1 base and J by 4 bases, with 8 bases of the junction left unmatched. The CDR3 sequence is 16 residues long. Replicate PCRs for sorted subsets used approximately 190 ng DNA; this equaled 25,000 to 35,000 T cell genomes. Repertoires were generated with immunoSEQ multiplex PCR, while TCRdb's copy carries only in-frame clones and drops some. This sample has roughly 2.5 million clones; roughly 92% occur once, and the top ten carry around 0.15%. This clone was counted a single time. All donors qualified as healthy HIV-negative adults and had experienced no recent acute infections or vaccinations.

The clonotype originates from a man in his late teens or twenties in good health. Sequencing input: naive CD4+ T cells sorted from blood. The subset is: CD45RA+ positively selected. The chain is built from TRBV14 and TRBJ2-5; 8 bases align to TRBD1. Here the CDR3 DNA reads TGTGCCAGCAGCCAAGGTTACAGGGGGTCCGGAGAGACCCAGTACTTC. Translated, it gives CASSQGYRGSGETQYF.